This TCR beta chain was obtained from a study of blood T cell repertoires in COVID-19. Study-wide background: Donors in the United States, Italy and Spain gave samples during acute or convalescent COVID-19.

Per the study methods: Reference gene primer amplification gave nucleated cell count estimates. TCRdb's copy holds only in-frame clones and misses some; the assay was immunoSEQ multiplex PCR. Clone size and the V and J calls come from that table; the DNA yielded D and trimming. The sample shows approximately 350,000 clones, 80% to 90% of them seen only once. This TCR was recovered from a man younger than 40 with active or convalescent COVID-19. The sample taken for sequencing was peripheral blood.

The DNA of the CDR3 is TGTGCCAGCAGCTTGGACAGGGAGACTGAAGCTTTCTTT. Translated: CASSLDRETEAFF. J is TRBJ1-1 and V is TRBV7-3; 8 bases fit TRBD1. Germline V gene sequence: CDR1 SGHTA, CDR2 FQGTGA. The junction had 2 bases not matched to a gene; V was cut back by 3 bases and J by 5 bases. CDR3 length: 13 amino acids.